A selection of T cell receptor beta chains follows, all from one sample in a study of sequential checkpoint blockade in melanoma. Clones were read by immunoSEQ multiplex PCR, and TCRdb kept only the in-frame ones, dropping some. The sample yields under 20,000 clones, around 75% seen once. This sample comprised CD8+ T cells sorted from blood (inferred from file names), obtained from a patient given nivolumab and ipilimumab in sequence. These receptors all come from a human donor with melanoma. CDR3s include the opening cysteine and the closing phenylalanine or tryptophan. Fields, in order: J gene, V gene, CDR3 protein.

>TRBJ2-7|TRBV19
CASSKPGTPRGEQYF
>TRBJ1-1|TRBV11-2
CASSTSDRPGAEAFF
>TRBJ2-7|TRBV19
CASSTTSGGYEQYF
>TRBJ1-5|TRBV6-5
CASRAGTGASQPQHF
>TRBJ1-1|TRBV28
CASSFGQENTEAFF
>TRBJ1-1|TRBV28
CASSFGGGTEAFF
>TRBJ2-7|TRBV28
CASSLGSHSEQYF
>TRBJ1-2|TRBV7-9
CASSSTGPSTF
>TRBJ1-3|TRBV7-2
CASSFTQGLSGNTIYF
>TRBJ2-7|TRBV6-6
CASSYSGVEQYF
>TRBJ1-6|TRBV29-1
CSVRPGGVDSPLHF
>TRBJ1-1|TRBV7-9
CASSLGQGNTEAFF
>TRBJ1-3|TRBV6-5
CASSYSRSSGNTIYF
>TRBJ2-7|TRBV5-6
CASSTGSWEQYF
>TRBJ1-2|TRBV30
CAWSAQGGRGYTF
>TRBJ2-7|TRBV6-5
CASSYQGSTYEQYF
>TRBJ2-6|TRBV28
CASSPTGVTFSGANVLTF
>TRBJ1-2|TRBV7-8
CASSLARDYGYTF
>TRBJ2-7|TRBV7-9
CASSLYLNRGYEQYF
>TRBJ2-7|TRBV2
CASRGLADYEQYF
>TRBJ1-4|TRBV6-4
CASSGVETGNEKLFF
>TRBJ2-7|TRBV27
CASSLSGTATYEQYF
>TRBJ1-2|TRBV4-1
CASSPEDPGQGGYTF
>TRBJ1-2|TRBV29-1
CSDDRADGYTF
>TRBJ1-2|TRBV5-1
CASSLGQGNYGYTF
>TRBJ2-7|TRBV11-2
CASSLVLDGEQYF
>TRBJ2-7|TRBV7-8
CASSLDRGNDEQYF
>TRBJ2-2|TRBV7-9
CASSSPEERGFTGELFF
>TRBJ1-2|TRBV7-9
CASSLGTANYGYTF
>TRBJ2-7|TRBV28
CASSPRLEDYEQYF
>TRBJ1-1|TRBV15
CATSSSRGLGTEAFF
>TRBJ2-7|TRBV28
CASSLLGTSSDEQYF
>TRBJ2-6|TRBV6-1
CASTEPYRAGANVLTF
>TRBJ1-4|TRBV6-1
CASIDNRSNEKLFF
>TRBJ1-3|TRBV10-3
CAISEPDGASGNTIYF
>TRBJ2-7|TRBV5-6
CASSLASGGAQRYEQYF
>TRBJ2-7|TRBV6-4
CASSASGTGGEQYF
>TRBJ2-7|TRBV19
CASSESQGYEQYF
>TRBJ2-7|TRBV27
CASAGWGSTSYEQYF
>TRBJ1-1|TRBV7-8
CASSLLRDNTEAFF
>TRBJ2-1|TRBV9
CASSVEGVGSYNEQFF
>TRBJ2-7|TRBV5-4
CASSGGGTHPEQYF
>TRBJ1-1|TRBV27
CASSLWGTGGTTEAFF
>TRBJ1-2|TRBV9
CASSSSYGYTF
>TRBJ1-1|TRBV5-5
CASSIWTSGGTEAFF
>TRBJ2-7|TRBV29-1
CSVVTSGSYEQYF
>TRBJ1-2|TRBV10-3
CAISSRGSLASPFYGYTF
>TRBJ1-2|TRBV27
CASRGDGNYGYTF
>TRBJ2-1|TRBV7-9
CASSFPGTGIIDEQFF
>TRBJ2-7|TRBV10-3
CAISESGGRAYEQYF
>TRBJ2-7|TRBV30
CAWSLSFFYEQYF
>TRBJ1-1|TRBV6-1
CASSEDLQGYTEAFF
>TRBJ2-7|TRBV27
CASSTERGGEQYF